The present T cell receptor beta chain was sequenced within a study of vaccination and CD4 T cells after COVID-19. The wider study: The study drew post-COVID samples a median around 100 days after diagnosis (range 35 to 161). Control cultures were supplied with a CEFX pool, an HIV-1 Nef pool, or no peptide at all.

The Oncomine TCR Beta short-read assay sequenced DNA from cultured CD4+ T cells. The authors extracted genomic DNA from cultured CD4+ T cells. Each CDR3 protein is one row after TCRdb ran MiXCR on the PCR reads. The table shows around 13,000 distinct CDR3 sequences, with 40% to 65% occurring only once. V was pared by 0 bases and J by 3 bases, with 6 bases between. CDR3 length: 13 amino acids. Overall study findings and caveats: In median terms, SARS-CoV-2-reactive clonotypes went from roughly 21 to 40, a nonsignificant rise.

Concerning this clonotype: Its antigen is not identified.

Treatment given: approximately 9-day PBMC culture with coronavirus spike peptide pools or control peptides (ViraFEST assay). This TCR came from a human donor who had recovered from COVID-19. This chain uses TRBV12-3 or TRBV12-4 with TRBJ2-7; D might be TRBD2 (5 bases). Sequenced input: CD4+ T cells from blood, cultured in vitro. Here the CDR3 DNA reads TGTGCCAGCAGTTTAGCCCGGGGCTACGAGCAGTACTTC. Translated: CASSLARGYEQYF.